A selection of T cell receptor beta chains follows, all from one sample in a study of T cell responses to AZD1222 COVID-19 vaccine. Assay: immunoSEQ multiplex PCR; the TCRdb copy retains only in-frame clones and omits some. The sample holds almost 80,000 clones, roughly 87% seen once. Specimen: peripheral blood, collected on day 0 of AZD1222 vaccination. Source of these receptors: an adult in good health. CDR3s include the opening cysteine and the closing phenylalanine or tryptophan. The order of the fields is CDR3 length, clone size, V gene, D gene, J gene, CDR3 protein, CDR3 DNA. D genes are given only for firm matches. Some rows have no size entry. The others give once, few or many, or a class for an expanded clone.

cdr3_length: 13; clone_size: NA; v_call: TRBV2; d_call: TRBD1; j_call: TRBJ2-1; cdr3_aa: CASRRDRVNEQFF; cdr3_nt: TGTGCCAGCAGAAGGGACAGGGTCAATGAGCAGTTCTTC
cdr3_length: 15; clone_size: few; v_call: TRBV13; d_call: NA; j_call: TRBJ2-2; cdr3_aa: CASSLDPRNTGELFF; cdr3_nt: TGTGCCAGCAGCTTAGATCCGAGGAACACCGGGGAGCTGTTTTTT
cdr3_length: 12; clone_size: NA; v_call: TRBV4-3; d_call: NA; j_call: TRBJ1-4; cdr3_aa: CASSQDREKLFF; cdr3_nt: TGCGCCAGCAGCCAAGACCGGGAAAAACTGTTTTTT
cdr3_length: 13; clone_size: NA; v_call: TRBV19; d_call: NA; j_call: TRBJ1-5; cdr3_aa: CASRRGRNQPQHF; cdr3_nt: TGTGCCAGTAGACGGGGGAGGAATCAGCCCCAGCATTTT
cdr3_length: 15; clone_size: once; v_call: TRBV30; d_call: NA; j_call: TRBJ1-5; cdr3_aa: CAWREGGQDTQPQHF; cdr3_nt: TGTGCCTGGAGGGAAGGGGGTCAGGACACCCAGCCCCAGCATTTT
cdr3_length: 14; clone_size: NA; v_call: TRBV3-1/TRBV3-2; d_call: NA; j_call: TRBJ2-1; cdr3_aa: CASSQEPREGEQFF; cdr3_nt: TGTGCCAGCAGCCAAGAGCCCAGGGAAGGTGAGCAGTTCTTC
cdr3_length: 15; clone_size: NA; v_call: TRBV19; d_call: NA; j_call: TRBJ2-5; cdr3_aa: CASSQSALISETQYF; cdr3_nt: TGTGCCAGTAGTCAGTCAGCCCTCATTAGCGAGACCCAGTACTTC
cdr3_length: 14; clone_size: NA; v_call: TRBV5-5; d_call: NA; j_call: TRBJ1-1; cdr3_aa: CASSLGQAGTEAFF; cdr3_nt: TGTGCCAGCAGCTTGGGACAGGCGGGCACTGAAGCTTTCTTT
cdr3_length: 14; clone_size: NA; v_call: TRBV28; d_call: TRBD2; j_call: TRBJ2-5; cdr3_aa: CASSSAGTQETQYF; cdr3_nt: TGTGCCAGCAGTTCAGCGGGAACCCAAGAGACCCAGTACTTC
cdr3_length: 16; clone_size: once; v_call: TRBV6-6; d_call: TRBD2; j_call: TRBJ2-2; cdr3_aa: CASSSGGGLITGELFF; cdr3_nt: TGTGCCAGCAGTTCGGGCGGGGGGTTGATCACCGGGGAGCTGTTTTTT
cdr3_length: 13; clone_size: NA; v_call: TRBV7-2; d_call: NA; j_call: TRBJ2-7; cdr3_aa: CASSLEISYEQYF; cdr3_nt: TGTGCCAGCAGCTTAGAAATTTCCTACGAGCAGTACTTC
cdr3_length: 12; clone_size: NA; v_call: TRBV6-5; d_call: NA; j_call: TRBJ2-2; cdr3_aa: CASRIEGGELFF; cdr3_nt: TGTGCCAGCAGGATTGAAGGCGGGGAGCTGTTTTTT
cdr3_length: 16; clone_size: NA; v_call: TRBV18; d_call: NA; j_call: TRBJ1-6; cdr3_aa: CASSPQVTGTDSPLHF; cdr3_nt: TGTGCCAGCTCACCACAAGTCACGGGGACGGACTCACCCCTCCACTTT
cdr3_length: 15; clone_size: NA; v_call: TRBV7-3; d_call: NA; j_call: TRBJ1-3; cdr3_aa: CASSLSANPGNTIYF; cdr3_nt: TGTGCCAGCAGCTTAAGCGCGAATCCTGGAAACACCATATATTTT
cdr3_length: 14; clone_size: once; v_call: TRBV25-1; d_call: TRBD1; j_call: TRBJ1-2; cdr3_aa: CASSVPGGNYGYTF; cdr3_nt: TGTGCCAGCAGTGTCCCAGGGGGAAACTATGGCTACACCTTC
cdr3_length: 11; clone_size: NA; v_call: TRBV2; d_call: NA; j_call: TRBJ2-2; cdr3_aa: CASSESGELFF; cdr3_nt: TGTGCCAGCAGTGAAAGCGGGGAGCTGTTTTTT
cdr3_length: 13; clone_size: NA; v_call: TRBV19; d_call: TRBD1; j_call: TRBJ1-2; cdr3_aa: CASGDRDSRGYTF; cdr3_nt: TGTGCCAGTGGGGACCGGGACAGTAGAGGCTACACCTTC
cdr3_length: 14; clone_size: NA; v_call: TRBV11-1; d_call: NA; j_call: TRBJ1-1; cdr3_aa: CASRPFPTLTEAFF; cdr3_nt: TGTGCCAGCAGACCTTTCCCTACCCTCACTGAAGCTTTCTTT
cdr3_length: 15; clone_size: once; v_call: TRBV20-1; d_call: NA; j_call: TRBJ2-6; cdr3_aa: CSASVGLTGANVLTF; cdr3_nt: TGCAGTGCTAGTGTCGGACTGACTGGGGCCAACGTCCTGACTTTC
cdr3_length: 13; clone_size: NA; v_call: TRBV2; d_call: NA; j_call: TRBJ1-5; cdr3_aa: CASSEDTYQPQHF; cdr3_nt: TGTGCCAGCAGTGAAGACACCTATCAGCCCCAGCATTTT
cdr3_length: 13; clone_size: NA; v_call: TRBV11-3; d_call: TRBD2; j_call: TRBJ2-1; cdr3_aa: CASSSGLANEQFF; cdr3_nt: TGTGCCAGCAGCTCGGGACTAGCAAATGAGCAGTTCTTC
cdr3_length: 16; clone_size: NA; v_call: TRBV5-1; d_call: NA; j_call: TRBJ1-4; cdr3_aa: CASSLAGTPAMEKLFF; cdr3_nt: TGCGCCAGCAGCCTCGCCGGGACCCCGGCGATGGAAAAACTGTTTTTT
cdr3_length: 15; clone_size: medium-sized; v_call: TRBV9; d_call: NA; j_call: TRBJ1-1; cdr3_aa: CASSDPGTSGTEAFF; cdr3_nt: TGTGCCAGCAGCGACCCCGGGACGTCAGGCACTGAAGCTTTCTTT
cdr3_length: 13; clone_size: NA; v_call: TRBV29-1; d_call: NA; j_call: TRBJ1-4; cdr3_aa: CSVRPDTNEKLFF; cdr3_nt: TGCAGCGTTCGCCCAGACACTAATGAAAAACTGTTTTTT
cdr3_length: 13; clone_size: NA; v_call: TRBV2; d_call: TRBD1; j_call: TRBJ1-1; cdr3_aa: CASKGQQNTEAFF; cdr3_nt: TGTGCCAGCAAGGGACAGCAGAACACTGAAGCTTTCTTT